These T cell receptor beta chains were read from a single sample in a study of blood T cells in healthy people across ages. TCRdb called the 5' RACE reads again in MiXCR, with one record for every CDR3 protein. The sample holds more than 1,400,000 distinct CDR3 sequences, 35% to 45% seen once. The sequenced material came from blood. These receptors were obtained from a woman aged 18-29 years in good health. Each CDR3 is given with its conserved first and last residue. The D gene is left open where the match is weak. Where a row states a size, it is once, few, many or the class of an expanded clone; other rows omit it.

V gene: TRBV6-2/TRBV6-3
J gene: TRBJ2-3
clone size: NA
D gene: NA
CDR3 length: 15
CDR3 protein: CATRGRGANTDTQYF
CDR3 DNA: TGTGCCACCCGGGGTCGGGGGGCTAACACAGATACGCAGTATTTT

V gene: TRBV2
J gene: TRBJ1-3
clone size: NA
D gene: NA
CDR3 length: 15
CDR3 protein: CASRSSTGTGNTIYF
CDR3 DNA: TGTGCCAGCCGTTCAAGTACAGGGACGGGAAACACCATATATTTT

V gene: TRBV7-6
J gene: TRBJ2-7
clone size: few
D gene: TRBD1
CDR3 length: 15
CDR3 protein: CASSLEGAGNYEQYF
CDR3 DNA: TGTGCCAGCAGCTTAGAGGGGGCAGGAAACTACGAGCAGTACTTC

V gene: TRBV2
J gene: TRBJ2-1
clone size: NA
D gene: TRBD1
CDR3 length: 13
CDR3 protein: CASRLDRDNEQFF
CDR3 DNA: TGTGCCAGCAGGCTAGACAGGGACAATGAGCAGTTCTTC

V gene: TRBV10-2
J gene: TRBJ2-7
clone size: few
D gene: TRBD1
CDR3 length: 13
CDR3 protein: CASIVDRGYEQYF
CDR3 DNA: TGCGCCAGCATTGTGGACAGGGGCTACGAGCAGTACTTC

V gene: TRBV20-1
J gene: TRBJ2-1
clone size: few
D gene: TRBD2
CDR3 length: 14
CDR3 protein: CSARDLAAYNEQFF
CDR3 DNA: TGCAGTGCTAGAGATCTAGCGGCCTACAATGAGCAGTTCTTC

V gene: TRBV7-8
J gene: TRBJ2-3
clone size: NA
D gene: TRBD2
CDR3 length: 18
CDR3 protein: CASSVEGGAGKALNTQYF
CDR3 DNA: TGTGCCAGCAGCGTGGAGGGAGGAGCGGGGAAAGCCCTTAATACGCAGTATTTT

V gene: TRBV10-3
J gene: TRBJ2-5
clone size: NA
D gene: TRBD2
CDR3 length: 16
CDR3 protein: CAISEPLAGAYNEQYF
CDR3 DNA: TGTGCCATCAGTGAGCCCCTAGCGGGAGCTTACAATGAGCAGTACTTC

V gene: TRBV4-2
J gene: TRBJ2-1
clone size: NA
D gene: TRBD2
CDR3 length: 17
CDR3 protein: CASSQATGLAGGDEQFF
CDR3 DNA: TGTGCCAGCAGCCAAGCTACCGGACTAGCGGGGGGCGATGAGCAGTTCTTC

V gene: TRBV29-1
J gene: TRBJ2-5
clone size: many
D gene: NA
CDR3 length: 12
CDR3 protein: CSVVRAEETQYF
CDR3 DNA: TGCAGCGTCGTCAGGGCGGAAGAGACCCAGTACTTC

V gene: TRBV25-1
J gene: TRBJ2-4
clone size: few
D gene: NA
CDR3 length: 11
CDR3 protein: CASSAVWEQYF
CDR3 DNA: TGTGCCAGCAGTGCCGTGTGGGAGCAGTACTTC

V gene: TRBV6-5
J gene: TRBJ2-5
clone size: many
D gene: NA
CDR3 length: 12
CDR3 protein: CASSYGEETQYF
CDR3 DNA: TGTGCCAGCAGTTACGGGGAAGAGACCCAGTACTTC

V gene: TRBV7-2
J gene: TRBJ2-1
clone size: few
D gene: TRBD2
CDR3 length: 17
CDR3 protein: CASSLASGRGLYNEQFF
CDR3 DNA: TGTGCCAGCAGCTTAGCTAGCGGGAGGGGGCTCTACAATGAGCAGTTCTTC

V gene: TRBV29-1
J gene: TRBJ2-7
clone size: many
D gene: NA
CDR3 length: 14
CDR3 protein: CSVVWTSRAYEQYF
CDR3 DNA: TGCAGCGTTGTTTGGACGTCCAGAGCCTACGAGCAGTACTTC

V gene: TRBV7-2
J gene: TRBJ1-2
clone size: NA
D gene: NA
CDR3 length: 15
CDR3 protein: CASSLGLTAVGGYTF
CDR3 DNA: TGTGCCAGCAGCTTAGGCTTGACAGCTGTCGGGGGCTACACCTTC

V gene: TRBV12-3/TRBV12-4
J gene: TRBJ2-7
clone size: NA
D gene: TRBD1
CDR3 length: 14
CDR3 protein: CASSADRDGYEQYF
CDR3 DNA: TGTGCCAGCAGTGCGGACAGGGACGGCTACGAGCAGTACTTC

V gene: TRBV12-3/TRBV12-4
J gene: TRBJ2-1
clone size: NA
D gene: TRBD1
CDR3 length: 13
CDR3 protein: CASIATGDNEQFF
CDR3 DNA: TGTGCCAGCATCGCGACAGGGGACAATGAGCAGTTCTTC

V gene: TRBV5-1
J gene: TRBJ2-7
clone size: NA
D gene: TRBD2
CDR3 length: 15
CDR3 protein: CASSQTSGGYYEQYF
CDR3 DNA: TGCGCCAGCAGTCAAACTAGCGGGGGTTACTACGAGCAGTACTTC

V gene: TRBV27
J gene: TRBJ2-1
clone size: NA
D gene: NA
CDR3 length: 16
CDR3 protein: CASSLPGSSSYNEQFF
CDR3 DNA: TGTGCCAGCAGTTTACCAGGCTCGAGCTCCTACAATGAGCAGTTCTTC

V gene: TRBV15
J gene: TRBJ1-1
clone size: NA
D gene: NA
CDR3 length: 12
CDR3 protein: CATKEGYTEAFF
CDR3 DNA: TGTGCCACCAAGGAGGGGTACACTGAAGCTTTCTTT

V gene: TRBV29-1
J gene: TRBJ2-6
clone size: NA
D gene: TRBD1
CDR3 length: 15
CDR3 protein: CSVESTGAGANVLTF
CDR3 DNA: TGCAGCGTTGAATCGACAGGGGCTGGGGCCAACGTCCTGACTTTC

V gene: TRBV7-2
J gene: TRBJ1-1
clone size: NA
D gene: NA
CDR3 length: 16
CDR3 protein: CASSPEIGWEGTEAFF
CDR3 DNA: TGTGCCAGCAGCCCAGAGATTGGATGGGAGGGTACTGAAGCTTTCTTT

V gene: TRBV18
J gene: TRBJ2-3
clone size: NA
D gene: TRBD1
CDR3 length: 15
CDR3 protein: CASSRQGGGTDTQYF
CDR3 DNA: TGTGCCAGCTCACGACAGGGGGGGGGCACAGATACGCAGTATTTT

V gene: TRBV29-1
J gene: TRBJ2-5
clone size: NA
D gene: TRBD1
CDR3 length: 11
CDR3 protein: CSVDPGGTQYF
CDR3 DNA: TGCAGCGTTGACCCAGGGGGGACCCAGTACTTC

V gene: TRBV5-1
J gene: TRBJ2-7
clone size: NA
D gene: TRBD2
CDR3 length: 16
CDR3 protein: CASSVLGGSSYNEQYF
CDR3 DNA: TGCGCCAGCAGCGTGCTAGGCGGGAGCTCCTACAATGAGCAGTACTTC

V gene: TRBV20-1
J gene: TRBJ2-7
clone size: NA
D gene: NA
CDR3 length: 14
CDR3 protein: CSARPSMNSYEQYF
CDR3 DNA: TGCAGTGCTAGACCCAGCATGAACTCCTACGAGCAGTACTTC

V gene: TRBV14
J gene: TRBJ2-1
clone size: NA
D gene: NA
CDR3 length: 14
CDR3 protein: CASSQDQGVYEQFF
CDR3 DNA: TGTGCCAGCAGCCAAGATCAGGGTGTCTACGAGCAGTTCTTC

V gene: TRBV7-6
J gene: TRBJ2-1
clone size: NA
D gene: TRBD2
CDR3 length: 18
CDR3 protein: CASSSRGASGSPYNEQFF
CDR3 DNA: TGTGCCAGCAGCTCTAGGGGGGCTAGCGGGAGCCCCTACAATGAGCAGTTCTTC